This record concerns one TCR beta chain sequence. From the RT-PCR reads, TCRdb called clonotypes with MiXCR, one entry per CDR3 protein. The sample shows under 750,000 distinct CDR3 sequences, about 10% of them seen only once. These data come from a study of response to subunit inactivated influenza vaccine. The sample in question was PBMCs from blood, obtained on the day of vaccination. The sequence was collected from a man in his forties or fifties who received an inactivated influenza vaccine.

CDR3 sequence: CATNSPTQETQYF. The CDR3 DNA follows: TGTGCCACCAACTCTCCTACCCAAGAGACCCAGTACTTC. This chain connects TRBV10-3 to TRBJ2-5; no clear D. The germline V and J ends were trimmed by 10 bases and 1 base, with 13 bases remaining between them. There are 13 residues in the CDR3. Germline CDR1 and CDR2: ENHRY and SYGVKD.